The clone carrying this T cell receptor (beta chain) was detected many times. TCRdb ran MiXCR on the RT-PCR reads and lists one entry per CDR3 protein. Here the sample spans 150,000 to 200,000 distinct CDR3 sequences, more than 10% being singletons. The data derive from a study of response to subunit inactivated influenza vaccine. Germline CDR1 SGHDN, CDR2 FVKESK. The CDR3 sequence is 17 residues long. The V gene lost 1 base and the J gene lost 1 base, with 11 bases spanning the gap. This sample also appeared in a second study, on T cells expressing NK-cell markers. This second study says: The authors generated TCR beta cDNA through 5'RACE template switching with UMIs. According to the study, TCR beta repertoires originated from sorted CD3+CD56+NKG2C+, CD3+CD56+NKG2C- and CD3+CD56-NKG2C+ T cells. Most of the eight sequenced donors tested HCMV-seropositive; one tested seronegative. The share of CD8+ T cells held by dominant NKG2C+ clonotypes was roughly 1.0-8% in 5 or 6 donors.

The specimen was CD8+ T cells sorted from PBMCs, collected 11 to 12 days after vaccination. This chain uses TRBV14 with TRBJ2-6; D not certain. The TCR comes from a man in his fifties or sixties who received an inactivated influenza vaccine. This CDR3 is CASSQVTWRSGANVLTF. The CDR3 bases are TGTGCCAGCAGCCAAGTGACGTGGAGATCTGGGGCCAACGTCCTGACTTTC. Complete variable domain (other parts from reference TRBV14 and TRBJ2-6): EAGVTQFPSHSVIEKGQTVTLRCDPISGHDNLYWYRRVMGKEIKFLLHFVKESKQDESGMPNNRFLAERTGGTYSTLKVQPAELEDSGVYFCASSQVTWRSGANVLTFGAGSRLTVL.